A single TCR beta chain is shown here with its context. No antigen is known for it. Clones were sequenced by immunoSEQ multiplex PCR, and TCRdb holds only the in-frame ones, with some missing. The table shows thousands of clones, with about 85% occurring only once. These data come from a study of immune evolution from preneoplasia to lung adenocarcinoma. Study-level results: Later-stage lesions seemingly showed higher T cell density and diversity than normal lung.

V lost 5 bases to trimming and J lost 3 bases; unmatched junction nucleotides: 5. There are 15 residues in the CDR3. Germline assignment: CDR1 MGHRA and CDR2 YSYEKL. The sequencing input was FFPE adjacent normal lung tissue. The source of this sequence is a person between 65 and 80 years old with lung adenocarcinoma. The chain uses TRBV4-1 and TRBJ2-1; 9 bases map to TRBD2. CDR3 region: CASSATSGDYNEQFF. DNA of the CDR3: TGCGCCAGCAGCGCGACTAGCGGAGACTACAATGAGCAGTTCTTC.